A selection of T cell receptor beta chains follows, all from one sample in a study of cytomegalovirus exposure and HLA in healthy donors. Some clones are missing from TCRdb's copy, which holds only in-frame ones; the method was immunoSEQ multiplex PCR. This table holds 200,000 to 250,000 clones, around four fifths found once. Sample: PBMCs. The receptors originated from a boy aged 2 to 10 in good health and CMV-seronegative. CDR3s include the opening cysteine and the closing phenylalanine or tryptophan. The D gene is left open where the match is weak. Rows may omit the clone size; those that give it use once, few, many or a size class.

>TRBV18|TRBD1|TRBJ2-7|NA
CASSPPGQSYEQYF
TGTGCCAGCTCACCTCCGGGACAGTCCTACGAGCAGTACTTC
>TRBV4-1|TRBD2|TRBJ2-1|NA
CASSRTTGSGRAGNEQFF
TGCGCCAGCAGCCGGACGACTGGGAGCGGGAGGGCCGGGAATGAGCAGTTCTTC
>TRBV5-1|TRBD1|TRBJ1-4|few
CASSRDRVGEKLFF
TGCGCCAGCAGCCGGGACAGGGTTGGTGAAAAACTGTTTTTT
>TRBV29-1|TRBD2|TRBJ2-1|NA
CSVDGGGSSYNEQFF
TGCAGCGTTGATGGCGGGGGGAGCTCCTACAATGAGCAGTTCTTC
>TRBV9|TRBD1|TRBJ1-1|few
CASSVVGTGMNTEAFF
TGTGCCAGCAGCGTAGTGGGGACAGGGATGAACACTGAAGCTTTCTTT
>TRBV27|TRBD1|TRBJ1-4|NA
CASSSTGTGDEKLFF
TGTGCCAGCAGTTCTACCGGGACAGGGGATGAAAAACTGTTTTTT
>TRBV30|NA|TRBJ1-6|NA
CAWSYRDNSPLHF
TGTGCCTGGAGTTACAGGGATAATTCACCCCTCCACTTT
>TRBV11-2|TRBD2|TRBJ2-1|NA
CASSLGGTSAYNEQFF
TGTGCCAGCAGCTTAGGGGGTACTAGCGCGTACAATGAGCAGTTCTTC
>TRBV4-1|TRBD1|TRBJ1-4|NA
CASSQRQGSNEKLFF
TGCGCCAGCAGCCAGCGACAGGGGTCTAATGAAAAACTGTTTTTT
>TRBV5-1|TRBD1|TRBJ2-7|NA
CASSLDRGQMRGSYEQYF
TGCGCCAGCAGCTTGGACAGGGGGCAAATGAGGGGCTCCTACGAGCAGTACTTC
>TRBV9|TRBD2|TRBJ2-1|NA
CASSSPGGSSYNEQFF
TGTGCCAGCTCCTCTCCCGGGGGGAGCTCCTACAATGAGCAGTTCTTC
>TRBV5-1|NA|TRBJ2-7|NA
CASSGRDSVYEQYF
TGCGCCAGCAGCGGGCGGGACTCCGTCTACGAGCAGTACTTC
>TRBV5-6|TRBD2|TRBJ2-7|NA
CASSRGPFASGSKWYEQYF
TGTGCCAGCAGCCGGGGTCCCTTCGCTAGCGGGAGTAAGTGGTACGAGCAGTACTTC
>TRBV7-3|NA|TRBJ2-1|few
CASSLVPGHEQFF
TGTGCCAGCAGCTTAGTTCCAGGGCATGAGCAGTTCTTC
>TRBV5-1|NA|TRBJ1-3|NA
CASSPSSSGNTIYF
TGCGCCAGCAGTCCGTCCTCGAGCGGAAACACCATATATTTT
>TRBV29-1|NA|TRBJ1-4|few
CRESPRGEKLFF
TGCAGGGAGTCCCCAAGGGGGGAAAAACTGTTTTTT
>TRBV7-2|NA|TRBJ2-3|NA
CASSPGGIPDTQYF
TGTGCCAGCAGCCCGGGGGGCATCCCAGATACGCAGTATTTT
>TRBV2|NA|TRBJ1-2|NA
CASSEIQGIYGYTF
TGTGCCAGCAGTGAAATCCAGGGTATCTATGGCTACACCTTC
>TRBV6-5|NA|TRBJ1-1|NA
CASSWGGRGINTEAFF
TGTGCCAGCAGTTGGGGGGGCAGGGGAATCAACACTGAAGCTTTCTTT
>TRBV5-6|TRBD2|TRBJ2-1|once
CASSLGTGRNEQFF
TGTGCCAGCAGCTTGGGTACCGGGAGGAATGAGCAGTTCTTC
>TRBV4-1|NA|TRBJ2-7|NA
CASSQSPVRGTYEQYF
TGCGCCAGCAGCCAATCCCCTGTCCGGGGAACCTACGAGCAGTACTTC
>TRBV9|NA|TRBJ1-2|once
CASSETVSNYGYTF
TGTGCCAGCAGCGAGACAGTTTCTAACTATGGCTACACCTTC
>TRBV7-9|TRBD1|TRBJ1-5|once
CASSGPGQGAQPQHF
TGTGCCAGCAGCGGGCCGGGACAGGGCGCTCAGCCCCAGCATTTT
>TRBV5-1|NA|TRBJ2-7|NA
CASRSDSEQYF
TGCGCCAGCAGATCCGACAGCGAGCAGTACTTC
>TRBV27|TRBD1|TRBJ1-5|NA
CATQGADNQPQHF
TGTGCCACACAGGGGGCGGACAATCAGCCCCAGCATTTT
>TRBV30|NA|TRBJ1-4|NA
CAWTRGYFGVATNEKLFF
TGTGCCTGGACTAGGGGTTATTTCGGAGTCGCAACTAATGAAAAACTGTTTTTT
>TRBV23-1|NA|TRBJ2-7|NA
CASSQLALGSEEQYF
TGCGCCAGCAGTCAATTAGCGCTAGGGTCGGAAGAGCAGTACTTC
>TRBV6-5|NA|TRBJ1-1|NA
CASSSPGGGTEAFF
TGTGCCAGCAGCTCCCCTGGGGGAGGCACTGAAGCTTTCTTT
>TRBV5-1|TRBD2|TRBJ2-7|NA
CASSLSPSGRTPYEQYF
TGCGCCAGCAGCTTGTCCCCTAGCGGGAGAACCCCCTACGAGCAGTACTTC
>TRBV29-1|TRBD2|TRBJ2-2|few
CSFRRGGHGELFF
TGCAGCTTCCGACGGGGGGGCCACGGGGAGCTGTTTTTT
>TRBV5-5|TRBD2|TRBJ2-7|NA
CASSAEPGLAGGDEQYF
TGTGCCAGCAGCGCCGAACCGGGACTAGCGGGAGGAGACGAGCAGTACTTC
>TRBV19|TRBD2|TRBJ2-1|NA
CASKLGTRGNNEQFF
TGTGCCAGTAAATTGGGGACTAGGGGAAACAATGAGCAGTTCTTC
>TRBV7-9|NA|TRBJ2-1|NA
CASSFPGDEQFF
TGTGCCAGCAGCTTCCCCGGGGATGAGCAGTTCTTC
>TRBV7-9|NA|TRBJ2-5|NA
CASSLEDTPQETQYF
TGTGCCAGCAGCTTGGAAGACACACCCCAAGAGACCCAGTACTTC
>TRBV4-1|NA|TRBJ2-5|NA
CASSQELNGETQYF
TGCGCCAGCAGCCAAGAGCTCAATGGCGAGACCCAGTACTTC
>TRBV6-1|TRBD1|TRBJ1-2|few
CASTWTGRDGYTF
TGTGCCAGCACTTGGACAGGGCGCGATGGCTACACCTTC
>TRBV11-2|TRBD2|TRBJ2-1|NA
CASSPSGSYNEQFF
TGTGCCAGCAGTCCTAGCGGGTCCTACAATGAGCAGTTCTTC
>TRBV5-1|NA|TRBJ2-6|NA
CASSSSSGANVLTF
TGCGCCAGCAGCTCCAGCTCTGGGGCCAACGTCCTGACTTTC
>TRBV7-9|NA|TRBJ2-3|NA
CASRKGLGGDTQYF
TGTGCCAGCAGGAAAGGGCTAGGAGGAGATACGCAGTATTTT
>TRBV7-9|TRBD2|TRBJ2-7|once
CASSLVGARAGGDGEQYF
TGTGCCAGCAGCTTAGTAGGGGCAAGGGCGGGAGGTGATGGCGAGCAGTACTTC
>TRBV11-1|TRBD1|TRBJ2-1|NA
CASTLDRGESRTNNEQFF
TGTGCCAGCACCTTGGACAGGGGGGAGTCTCGAACCAACAATGAGCAGTTCTTC
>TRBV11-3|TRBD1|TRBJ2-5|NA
CASSFSGDRGETQYF
TGTGCCAGCAGCTTCTCGGGGGACAGGGGGGAGACCCAGTACTTC
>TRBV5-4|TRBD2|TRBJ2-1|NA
CASRPGLAEYNEQFF
TGTGCCAGCAGACCGGGGCTAGCGGAGTACAATGAGCAGTTCTTC
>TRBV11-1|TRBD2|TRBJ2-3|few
CASSWEGGSSTDTQYF
TGTGCCAGCAGCTGGGAGGGAGGATCTAGCACAGATACGCAGTATTTT
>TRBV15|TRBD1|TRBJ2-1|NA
CATQGVHNEQFF
TGTGCCACGCAGGGGGTGCACAATGAGCAGTTCTTC
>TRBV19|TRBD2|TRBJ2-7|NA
CASSIASGGYSYEQYF
TGTGCCAGTAGTATCGCAAGCGGGGGGTACTCCTACGAGCAGTACTTC
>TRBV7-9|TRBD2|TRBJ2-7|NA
CASSSVAGSPYEQYF
TGTGCCAGCAGCTCAGTAGCGGGATCCCCCTACGAGCAGTACTTC
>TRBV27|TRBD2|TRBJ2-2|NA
CASSFGTSGRAGELFF
TGTGCCAGCAGCTTCGGGACTAGCGGGAGGGCCGGGGAGCTGTTTTTT
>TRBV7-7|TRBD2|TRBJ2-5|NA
CASSSGTSGSAETQYF
TGTGCTAGCAGCTCCGGGACTAGCGGGAGCGCAGAGACCCAGTACTTC
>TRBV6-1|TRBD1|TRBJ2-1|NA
CASTWTGSYNEQFF
TGTGCCAGCACCTGGACAGGTTCGTACAATGAGCAGTTCTTC
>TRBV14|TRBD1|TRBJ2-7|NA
CASSQDRSYEQYF
TGTGCCAGCAGCCAGGACAGGTCCTACGAGCAGTACTTC
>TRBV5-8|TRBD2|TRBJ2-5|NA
CASSFGISGGAGTQYF
TGTGCCAGCAGCTTTGGAATTAGCGGGGGGGCCGGGACCCAGTACTTC
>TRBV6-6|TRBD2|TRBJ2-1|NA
CASSYSGLANNEQFF
TGTGCCAGCAGTTACTCGGGACTAGCCAACAATGAGCAGTTCTTC
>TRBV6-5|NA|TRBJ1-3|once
CASSTRERNTIYF
TGTGCCAGCAGTACCCGAGAGCGAAACACCATATATTTT
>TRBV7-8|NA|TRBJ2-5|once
CASSPRGDSESQETQYF
TGTGCCAGCAGCCCACGTGGGGATAGCGAAAGCCAAGAGACCCAGTACTTC
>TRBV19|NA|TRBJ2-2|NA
CASSSTRDTGELFF
TGTGCCAGTAGTAGTACTAGAGACACCGGGGAGCTGTTTTTT